The sequence of this T cell receptor beta chain was determined in a study of PD-1 blockade in mismatch repair-deficient tumors (dated by TCRdb to 2017 to 2019). Turning to the overall study: Between September 2013 and September 2016, the trial enrolled about 93 consecutive patients with 12 mismatch repair-deficient cancer types, every one of whom had been previously treated and was progressing. Tumor-associated T cell clones in the peripheral blood of patients responding to PD-1 blockade were tracked using deep sequencing of TCR CDR3 regions.

As regards this clone: What this receptor recognizes is not known. Base qualities were left out, and no much larger clone turns up one base away.

For every enrolled patient, mismatch repair deficiency was confirmed by either polymerase chain reaction or immunohistochemistry. Three patients who responded to pembrolizumab therapy underwent TCR sequencing. The phase II trial prospectively tested pembrolizumab PD-1 blockade in advanced mismatch repair-deficient cancers regardless of tissue of origin. Peripheral blood T cell samples were collected serially, before PD-1 blockade began and at several time points afterward. Blood sampling times were reported as weeks after the first pembrolizumab dose. The investigation overall reported the following: After pembrolizumab, tumor-resident clones, which were often undetectable in blood before treatment, expanded rapidly and then contracted, generally ahead of radiologic responses.

The protocol used for the library was the immunoSEQ multiplex PCR assay. The table was pulled from immuneACCESS by TCRdb, which kept in-frame rearrangements only. Such tables lose some clones; where checked, under half of the loss comes from unresolved V genes, and the rest has no known cause. In this sample the table shows 40,000 to 65,000 clones, more than 65% of which occur a single time. Roughly 8.1% of the sample lies in the top ten. This sequence originates from an adult with mismatch repair-deficient cancer. The sequenced sample was peripheral blood, obtained approximately 18 weeks after starting pembrolizumab.

The CDR3 loop reads CAISESPSYEQYF. The nucleotide sequence is TGTGCCATCAGTGAGTCCCCCTCCTACGAGCAGTACTTC. The sequence links TRBV10-3 to TRBJ2-7; too little of a D gene remains to name it. The CDR3, from cysteine to phenylalanine, totals 13 residues. This entry keeps only the CDR3 DNA: 39 bases, framed from base 1. CDR1 and CDR2 are read off the germline V gene as ENHRY and SYGVKD. V is pared back by 0 bases and J by 0 bases, with 3 bases lying between the germline termini.